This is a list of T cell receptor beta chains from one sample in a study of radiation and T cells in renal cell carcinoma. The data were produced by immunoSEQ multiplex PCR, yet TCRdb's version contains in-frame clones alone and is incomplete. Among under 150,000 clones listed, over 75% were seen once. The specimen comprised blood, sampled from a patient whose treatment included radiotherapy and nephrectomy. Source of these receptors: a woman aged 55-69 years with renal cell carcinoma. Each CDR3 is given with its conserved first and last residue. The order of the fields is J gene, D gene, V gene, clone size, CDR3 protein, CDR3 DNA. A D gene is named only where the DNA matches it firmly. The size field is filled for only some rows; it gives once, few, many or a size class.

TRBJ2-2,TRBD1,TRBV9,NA,CASSVGQDDTGELFF,TGTGCCAGCAGCGTGGGACAGGATGACACCGGGGAGCTGTTTTTT
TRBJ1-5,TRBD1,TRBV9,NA,CASSPRDRGFDQPQHF,TGTGCCAGCAGCCCCCGGGACAGGGGTTTCGATCAGCCCCAGCATTTT
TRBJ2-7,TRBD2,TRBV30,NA,CARAASGKLRDEQYF,TGTGCCCGGGCGGCTAGCGGAAAACTCAGGGACGAGCAGTACTTC
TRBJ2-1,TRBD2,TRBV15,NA,CATSSLAGASYNEQFF,TGTGCCACCAGCAGCCTAGCGGGAGCCTCCTACAATGAGCAGTTCTTC
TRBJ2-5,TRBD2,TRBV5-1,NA,CASSLGTSGGRPETQYF,TGCGCCAGCAGCTTGGGGACTAGCGGGGGGCGACCAGAGACCCAGTACTTC
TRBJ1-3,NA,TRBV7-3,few,CASSPPTGSTIYF,TGTGCCAGCAGCCCACCGACAGGAAGCACCATATATTTT
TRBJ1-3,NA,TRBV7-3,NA,CASSPGGGSGNTIYF,TGTGCCAGCAGCCCCGGTGGGGGCTCAGGGAACACCATATATTTT
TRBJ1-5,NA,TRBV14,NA,CASSTRGQNQPQHF,TGTGCCAGCAGCACCCGGGGTCAAAATCAGCCCCAGCATTTT
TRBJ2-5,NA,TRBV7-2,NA,CASSLPGVVTQYF,TGTGCCAGCAGCTTACCAGGGGTGGTGACCCAGTACTTC
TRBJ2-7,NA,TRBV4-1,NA,CASSRRSSHFSSYEQYF,TGCGCCAGCAGCCGTAGGAGCAGTCACTTTAGCTCCTACGAGCAGTACTTC
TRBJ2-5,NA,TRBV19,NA,CASSTAGETQYF,TGTGCCAGTAGTACGGCGGGAGAGACCCAGTACTTC
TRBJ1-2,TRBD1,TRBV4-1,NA,CASSQVTGDYGYTF,TGCGCCAGCAGCCAAGTTACAGGGGACTATGGCTACACCTTC
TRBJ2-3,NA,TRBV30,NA,CAWSVGLAPSTDTQYF,TGTGCCTGGAGTGTAGGGCTAGCGCCAAGCACAGATACGCAGTATTTT
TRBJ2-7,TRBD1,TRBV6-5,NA,CASSRQGPYEQYF,TGTGCCAGCAGCCGACAGGGCCCCTACGAGCAGTACTTC
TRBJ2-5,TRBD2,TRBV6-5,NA,CASSPGTSWETQYF,TGTGCCAGCAGTCCCGGGACTAGCTGGGAGACCCAGTACTTC
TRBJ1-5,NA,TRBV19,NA,CASSITSYSNQPQHF,TGTGCCAGTAGTATTACCAGTTATAGCAATCAGCCCCAGCATTTT
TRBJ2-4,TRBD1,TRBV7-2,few,CASSLTAGQENIQYF,TGTGCCAGCAGCTTAACCGCGGGACAGGAAAACATTCAGTACTTC
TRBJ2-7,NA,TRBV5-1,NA,CASSSEGRSSYEQYF,TGCGCCAGCAGCTCGGAAGGACGGTCCTCCTACGAGCAGTACTTC
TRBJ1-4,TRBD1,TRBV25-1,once,CASSEPWGTEANEKLFF,TGTGCCAGCAGTGAACCTTGGGGGACAGAAGCTAATGAAAAACTGTTTTTT
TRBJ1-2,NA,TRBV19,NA,CASSTSNGYGYTF,TGTGCCAGTAGTACCTCTAACGGCTATGGCTACACCTTC
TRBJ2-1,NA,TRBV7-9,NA,CASSLFQGEQFF,TGTGCCAGCAGCTTATTTCAGGGTGAGCAGTTCTTC
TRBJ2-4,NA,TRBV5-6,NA,CASSLAIQSLGKNIQYF,TGTGCCAGCAGCTTGGCCATACAGAGTTTAGGCAAAAACATTCAGTACTTC
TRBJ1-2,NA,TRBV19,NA,CASTIRQIEPSGNYGYTF,TGTGCCAGCACTATTCGACAGATAGAACCTTCGGGTAACTATGGCTACACCTTC
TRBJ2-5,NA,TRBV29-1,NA,CSAEIGTETQYF,TGCAGCGCCGAGATTGGTACGGAGACCCAGTACTTC
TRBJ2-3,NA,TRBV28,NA,CASSLAGANTQYF,TGTGCCAGCAGTTTAGCGGGGGCTAATACGCAGTATTTT
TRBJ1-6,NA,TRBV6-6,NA,CASSYGRGNSPLHF,TGTGCCAGCAGTTACGGCAGGGGAAATTCACCCCTCCACTTT
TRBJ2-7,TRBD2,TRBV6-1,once,CASSEVPGGPSGEQYF,TGTGCCAGCAGTGAAGTTCCGGGAGGGCCCTCTGGCGAGCAGTACTTC
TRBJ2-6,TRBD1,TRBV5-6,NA,CASSSRGQGATGANVLTF,TGTGCCAGCAGCTCCCGCGGACAGGGGGCTACAGGGGCCAACGTCCTGACTTTC
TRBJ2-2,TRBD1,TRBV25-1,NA,CASTPRTGSTGELFF,TGTGCCAGCACCCCCCGGACAGGGAGCACCGGGGAGCTGTTTTTT
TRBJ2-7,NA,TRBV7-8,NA,CASSLGGSAYEQYF,TGTGCCAGCAGCTTGGGCGGGTCTGCCTACGAGCAGTACTTC
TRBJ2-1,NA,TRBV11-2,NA,CASSLDSVSYNEQFF,TGTGCCAGCAGCTTAGACAGCGTCTCCTACAATGAGCAGTTCTTC
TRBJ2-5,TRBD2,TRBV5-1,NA,CASSLAPSGSQETQYF,TGCGCCAGCAGCTTGGCGCCTAGCGGGAGCCAAGAGACCCAGTACTTC
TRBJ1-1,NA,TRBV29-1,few,CSVISGSRAFF,TGCAGCGTGATCAGTGGGAGCCGGGCTTTCTTT
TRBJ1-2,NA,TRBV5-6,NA,CASSPMSGFSYGYTF,TGTGCCAGCAGCCCTATGTCGGGTTTTAGCTATGGCTACACCTTC
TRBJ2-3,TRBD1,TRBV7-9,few,CASSSTGQGAFTDTQYF,TGTGCCAGCAGCTCCACCGGACAGGGAGCCTTCACAGATACGCAGTATTTT
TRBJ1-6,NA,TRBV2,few,CASSEAAGINSPLHF,TGTGCCAGCAGTGAAGCGGCCGGAATCAATTCACCCCTCCACTTT
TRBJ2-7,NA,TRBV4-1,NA,CASSRRTGPSHEQYF,TGCGCCAGCAGCCGCCGAACAGGGCCTAGCCACGAGCAGTACTTC
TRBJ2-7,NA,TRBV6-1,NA,CASSHRYEQYF,TGTGCCAGCAGTCACAGATACGAGCAGTACTTC
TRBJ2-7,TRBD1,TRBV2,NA,CASSSGQGGSYEQYF,TGTGCCAGCAGTTCCGGACAGGGGGGCTCCTACGAGCAGTACTTC
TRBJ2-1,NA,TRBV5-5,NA,CASSAPRDVRPRDYNEQFF,TGTGCCAGCAGCGCCCCCCGGGACGTTAGGCCGCGAGATTACAATGAGCAGTTCTTC
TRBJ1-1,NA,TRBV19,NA,CASTLTGAPEAFF,TGTGCCAGTACTCTCACAGGAGCCCCTGAAGCTTTCTTT
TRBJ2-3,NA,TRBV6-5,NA,CASSYSSQSGTDTQYF,TGTGCCAGCAGTTACTCGAGCCAGTCCGGAACAGATACGCAGTATTTT
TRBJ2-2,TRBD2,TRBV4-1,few,CASSLAGTNTGELFF,TGCGCCAGCAGCCTAGCGGGGACGAACACCGGGGAGCTGTTTTTT
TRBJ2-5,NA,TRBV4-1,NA,CASSRDELETQYF,TGCGCCAGCAGCCGGGACGAATTGGAGACCCAGTACTTC
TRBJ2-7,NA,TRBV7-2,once,CASSLGGGYEQYF,TGTGCCAGCAGCTTAGGGGGTGGTTACGAGCAGTACTTC
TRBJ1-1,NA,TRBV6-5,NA,CASSYSDRLNTEAFF,TGTGCCAGCAGTTACTCGGACAGATTGAACACTGAAGCTTTCTTT
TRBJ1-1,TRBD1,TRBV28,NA,CASSFSDRRNTEAFF,TGTGCCAGCAGTTTCTCGGACAGGAGAAACACTGAAGCTTTCTTT
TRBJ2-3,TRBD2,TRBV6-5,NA,CASRPLAGGTDTQYF,TGTGCCAGCAGACCCTTAGCGGGGGGGACAGATACGCAGTATTTT
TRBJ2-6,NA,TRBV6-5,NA,CASSYSGANVLTF,TGTGCCAGCAGTTACTCTGGGGCCAACGTCCTGACTTTC
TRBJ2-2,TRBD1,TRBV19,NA,CASTPHRGSNGELFF,TGTGCCAGTACTCCACACAGGGGATCTAACGGGGAGCTGTTTTTT
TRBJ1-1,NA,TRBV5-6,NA,CASSPYWKRANTEAFF,TGTGCCAGCAGCCCTTACTGGAAGAGGGCGAACACTGAAGCTTTCTTT
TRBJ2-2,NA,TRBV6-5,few,CAVKKQGTGSGELFF,TGTGCCGTAAAGAAACAGGGAACTGGGTCCGGGGAGCTGTTTTTT
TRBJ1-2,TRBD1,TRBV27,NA,CASRPGQGARGYTF,TGTGCCAGCAGACCGGGACAGGGGGCGAGAGGCTACACCTTC